The rows below give T cell receptor beta chains drawn from one sample of a study of blood T cell repertoires in COVID-19. The repertoire was sequenced with immunoSEQ multiplex PCR; TCRdb's copy has only in-frame clones and lacks some. The sample contains tens of thousands of clones, almost 90% of which appear only once. Sequencing was performed on peripheral blood. These receptors all come from a woman of 80 years or more with active or convalescent COVID-19. CDR3s include the opening cysteine and the closing phenylalanine or tryptophan. D genes are given only for firm matches.

CDR3 protein	D gene	V gene	J gene
CASINVGETYRGPDTQYF	TRBD1	TRBV9	TRBJ2-3
CASSYRENSNEKLFF	NA	TRBV6-2/TRBV6-3	TRBJ1-4
CAGGAYNEQFF	NA	TRBV29-1	TRBJ2-1
CASSDVGQGWGSYEQYF	TRBD1	TRBV2	TRBJ2-7
CASSYSAPGHNQPQHF	NA	TRBV6-5	TRBJ1-5
CASTLGLGGTGELFF	TRBD2	TRBV27	TRBJ2-2
CASSLRAGGLLETQYF	TRBD2	TRBV5-4	TRBJ2-5
CATSRAQGGEKLFF	NA	TRBV15	TRBJ1-4
CASGRAGGITDTQYF	TRBD1	TRBV27	TRBJ2-3
CASSGEASTDTQYF	NA	TRBV6-4	TRBJ2-3
CASSQYRTRRTCYEQYF	NA	TRBV10-1	TRBJ2-7
CASSLVASGNTGELFF	TRBD2	TRBV7-2	TRBJ2-2
CASSLGGQKETQYF	TRBD1	TRBV5-1	TRBJ2-5
CASSQPRDRGLEQYF	TRBD1	TRBV3-1/TRBV3-2	TRBJ2-7
CATALWDKGHF	NA	TRBV3-1/TRBV3-2	TRBJ2-5
CASSSRTGISYEQYF	TRBD1	TRBV27	TRBJ2-7
CASSLTRTGVPNTEAFF	TRBD1	TRBV7-2	TRBJ1-1
CASGRGETQYF	NA	TRBV6-5	TRBJ2-5
CASSYTGVGNTIYF	TRBD1	TRBV9	TRBJ1-3
CASSPVIAEHTIYF	NA	TRBV18	TRBJ1-3
CASSQGILKDRDHNEQFF	TRBD1	TRBV4-1	TRBJ2-1
CASSLGQGTGYEQYF	TRBD1	TRBV18	TRBJ2-7
CASSMGRGETQYF	NA	TRBV19	TRBJ2-5
CASRASMNTEAFF	NA	TRBV5-1	TRBJ1-1
CASSEERDYGYTF	NA	TRBV2	TRBJ1-2
CASSLAKPGGWNSPLHF	TRBD1	TRBV5-1	TRBJ1-6
CASSGGTGGSGQPQHF	TRBD1	TRBV2	TRBJ1-5
CASSREGSGANVLTF	NA	TRBV7-3	TRBJ2-6
CASTKGQSQETQYF	NA	TRBV25-1	TRBJ2-5
CASSTSSTGLSSTFF	TRBD1	TRBV3-1/TRBV3-2	TRBJ2-1
CASSLVVSGRRNEQFF	TRBD2	TRBV5-1	TRBJ2-1
CATRTGGIGELFF	TRBD1	TRBV27	TRBJ2-2
CASNSETDTGELFF	NA	TRBV6-7	TRBJ2-2
CASSFRTGGDGYTF	TRBD1	TRBV5-1	TRBJ1-2
CASSLARNTGELFF	NA	TRBV5-1	TRBJ2-2
CASIRGGGQPQHF	TRBD1	TRBV2	TRBJ1-5
CASSRGTGELFF	NA	TRBV7-2	TRBJ2-2
CASSFLQGAYNEQFF	TRBD1	TRBV5-1	TRBJ2-1
CASSLVQGLIIGYTF	NA	TRBV5-1	TRBJ1-2
CASSVDRGTIYF	NA	TRBV9	TRBJ1-3
CASSGVSGVGETQYF	NA	TRBV18	TRBJ2-5
CASSWTGQLNTEAFF	NA	TRBV6-5	TRBJ1-1
CASSVSLRGGTQETQYF	TRBD2	TRBV9	TRBJ2-5
CASSPDMAQRTFF	NA	TRBV5-8	TRBJ1-1
CASSLVDQGSYEQYF	NA	TRBV7-2	TRBJ2-7
CASSQECRELGRYEQYF	NA	TRBV3-1/TRBV3-2	TRBJ2-7
CASKRVNQPQHF	NA	TRBV19	TRBJ1-5
CASSPGRSGTDTQYF	NA	TRBV9	TRBJ2-3
CARSGGADYGYTF	TRBD1	TRBV10-3	TRBJ1-2
CASSFGTGTEQYF	TRBD1	TRBV7-2	TRBJ2-7
CASSLGPSTYEKLFF	NA	TRBV11-1	TRBJ1-4
CASSTLAGTSGANEQFF	TRBD2	TRBV19	TRBJ2-1
CASSPLLQGEGKEQFF	NA	TRBV18	TRBJ2-1
CSVPQGSNEQFF	NA	TRBV29-1	TRBJ2-1